Shown below are 26 T cell receptor beta chains from a single sample sequenced in a study of T cells in Graves' hyperthyroidism and ophthalmopathy. Amplification targeted TCR beta CDR3 regions from RNA transcripts. The TCR CDR3 was amplified in a first-round RT-PCR using the HTBI primer set. One entry per CDR3 protein, called by TCRdb with MiXCR from the multiplex PCR reads. The sample yields about 640,000 distinct CDR3 sequences, roughly 20% seen once. The material sequenced was blood. The receptors were gathered from a man aged 30 to 39 with Graves' ophthalmopathy.

There are many counts of this clonotype. CDR3 nucleotides: TGTGCCAGCAGCTCCCTACCAGGGGCGGGAGGCGGCACAGATACGCAGTATTTT. The encoded protein is CASSSLPGAGGGTDTQYF. J is TRBJ2-3 and V is TRBV7-6; 8 nucleotides line up with TRBD2. The V gene's germline CDR1 is SGHVS and CDR2 FNYEAQ. CDR3 length equals 18 residues. Unmatched junction bases numbered 13, after V lost 4 bases and J lost 1 base.

Turning to this clonotype: A much bigger clone sits one base away, suggesting this may be a read error. The chain employs TRBV28 and TRBJ1-1; 8 bases line up with TRBD1. CDR3 length: 16 residues. Germline V CDR1 and CDR2: MDHEN, SYDVKM. CDR3 loop: CSSSPNVWGQVLEAFF. DNA of the CDR3: TGTTCCAGCAGTCCTAATGTTTGGGGACAGGTCCTTGAAGCTTTCTTT.

The chain uses TRBV7-2 and TRBJ2-2, with 16 bases matching TRBD2. CDR3 length: 19 residues. Germline-derived CDR1 and CDR2 are SGHTA and FQGNSA. The V and J ends lost 5 bases and 4 bases, in that order; junction bases with no gene match: 10. The CDR3 DNA follows: TGTGCCAGCAGCCCCGGGACTAGCGGGGGGGGGGGCTTCACCGGGGAGCTGTTTTTT. Translating gives CASSPGTSGGGGFTGELFF.

Only a few counts were recorded for this clonotype. This chain joins TRBV20-1 and TRBJ1-5, with TRBD1 matching over 7 bases. This CDR3 contains 18 residues. Per the germline V gene, CDR1 is DFQATT and CDR2 is SNEGSKA (reference sequence). Germline trimming cut 4 bases from V and 0 bases from J; bases unmatched to any gene: 15. The CDR3 loop reads CSATLFRGITDSNQPQHF. In DNA, the CDR3 is TGCAGTGCTACCCTTTTCAGGGGGATTACCGATAGCAATCAGCCCCAGCATTTT.

This chain links TRBV19 with TRBJ1-1; 11 positions match TRBD1. V lost 6 bases to trimming and J lost 0 bases; unmatched junction nucleotides: 3. The V gene's germline CDR1 is LNHDA and CDR2 SQIVND (reference sequence). The CDR3 runs to 15 residues. CDR3 nucleotides: TGTGCCAGTAGAGGGACAGGGGGTATGAACACTGAAGCTTTCTTT. Its translation is CASRGTGGMNTEAFF.

This clonotype was observed at least ten times. This chain joins TRBV5-1 and TRBJ1-5; tentatively, D is TRBD1 (5 bases). V lost 0 bases to trimming and J lost 7 bases, with 11 bases between them. This CDR3 contains 14 residues. CDR1 and CDR2 from the germline V gene are SGHRS and YFSETQ. The CDR3 protein is CASSLEQGLQPQHF. The CDR3 region has the DNA TGCGCCAGCAGCTTGGAGCAGGGCCTCCAGCCCCAGCATTTT.

CDR3 nucleotides: TGTGCCAGCAGCTTCGCAGGGCGCGGGGGACGAGGAGCTTTCTTT. The encoded protein is CASSFAGRGGRGAFF. V gene TRBV13 combines with J gene TRBJ1-1; a possible D gene is TRBD1 (5 bases). Germline lookup yields CDR1 PRHDT and CDR2 FYEKMQ (reference sequence). The CDR3 has 15 amino acids. The ends were cut back, 3 bases at V and 10 bases at J, with 21 bases in the middle.

The rearrangement links TRBV20-1 to TRBJ2-7; 8 bases agree with TRBD2. The CDR3 covers 16 residues. Germline V gene lookup returns CDR1 DFQATT and CDR2 SNEGSKA (reference sequence). Trimming removed 3 bases from V and 1 base from J; junction bases left unmatched: 11. In DNA, the CDR3 is TGCAGTGCTAGTCATTCGGGGGGACTAGGGTCCTACGAGCAGTACTTC. It specifies CSASHSGGLGSYEQYF.

This clonotype was seen more than once but under ten times. The chain is built from TRBV12-3 or TRBV12-4 and TRBJ1-5, with no clear D. The CDR3 extends over 15 amino acids. Trimming shortened V by 11 bases and J by 6 bases, and 23 bases separated the two germline ends. The CDR3 DNA reads TGTGCCTCTCAATTGAGAGGGTCCGGGCCTCAGCCCCAGCATTTT. Its translation is CASQLRGSGPQPQHF.

The chain employs TRBV6-1 and TRBJ2-1, with TRBD2 identical over 9 bases. The CDR3 runs to 12 residues. After removal of 7 bases from V and 7 bases from J, the junction contained 2 bases not matched to a gene. Germline CDR1 and CDR2: MNHNS and SASEGT. As DNA, the CDR3 is TGTGCCAGCATAGCGGGAGTTAATGAGCAGTTCTTC. Protein sequence: CASIAGVNEQFF.

In its sample, this clonotype was seen a few times. This chain joins TRBV2 and TRBJ1-5; D not certain. Germline-derived CDR1 and CDR2 are SNHLY and FYNNEI. There are 15 residues in the CDR3. V lost 0 bases and J lost 4, with 10 bases in between. The CDR3 is CASSEARQANQPQHF. CDR3 sequence (DNA): TGTGCCAGCAGTGAAGCGCGGCAGGCTAATCAGCCCCAGCATTTT.

This chain uses TRBV4-1 with TRBJ2-7, with D perhaps matching TRBD1 (6 bases). The CDR3 length is 15 residues. Germline V gene data show CDR1 as MGHRA and CDR2 as YSYEKL. Trimming removed 1 base from V and 1 base from J, with 11 bases in between. The CDR3 nucleotides read TGCGCCAGCAGCCAAGCCCGAGGACAGTCCTACGAGCAGTACTTC. Translation: CASSQARGQSYEQYF.

Of note for this clonotype: Just one base apart from a much larger clone, this may be a read error. This chain uses TRBV18 with TRBJ1-6; D unresolved. The CDR3 spans 12 residues. Germline V gives CDR1 KGHSH, CDR2 LQKENI. V dropped 1 base and J dropped 15 bases, with 10 bases sitting between them. This CDR3 is CASSPRGGDLHF. CDR3 DNA: TGTGCCAGCTCACCACGGGGTGGGGACCTCCACTTT. The entire variable domain, with the rest obtained from reference TRBV18 and TRBJ1-6, is as follows: NAGVMQNPRHLVRRRGQEARLRCSPMKGHSHVYWYRQLPEEGLKFMVYLQKENIIDESGMPKERFSAEFPKEGPSILRIQQVVRGDSAAYFCASSPRGGDLHFGNGTRLTVT.

This clonotype was seen more than once but under ten times. The chain couples TRBV20-1 to TRBJ2-7; no reliable D call. CDR1 is DFQATT and CDR2 is SNEGSKA in the germline V gene (reference sequence). The V gene lost 2 bases and the J gene lost 5 bases, with 16 bases spanning the gap. The CDR3 contains 14 residues. This chain's CDR3 is CSARISGRRDEQYF. In DNA form, the CDR3 reads TGCAGTGCTAGAATTTCCGGGCGTAGGGACGAGCAGTACTTC.

This sequence joins TRBV4-3 and TRBJ2-7; D is possibly TRBD2 (7 bases). V lost 1 base and J 0 bases, leaving 13 bases between the germline ends. Germline loops: CDR1 LGHNA, CDR2 YSLEER. The CDR3 totals 16 residues. CDR3 protein: CASSQAAGGPSYEQYF. The CDR3 DNA reads TGCGCCAGCAGCCAAGCAGCCGGGGGGCCCTCCTACGAGCAGTACTTC.

This clonotype was seen a few times. The chain carries TRBV2 and TRBJ2-5; 12 bases match TRBD2. The V gene end was trimmed by 5 bases and the J gene end by 5 bases; junction bases not matched to a gene: 12. There are 17 residues in the CDR3. Germline CDR1 is SNHLY and CDR2 is FYNNEI. In nucleotides, the CDR3 is TGTGCCAGCAGTACCACTAGCGGGAGGCTTTCCGCGGAGACCCAGTACTTC. The encoded protein is CASSTTSGRLSAETQYF. Based on the CDR3 plus reference TRBV2 and TRBJ2-5, the full variable domain is EPEVTQTPSHQVTQMGQEVILRCVPISNHLYFYWYRQILGQKVEFLVSFYNNEISEKSEIFDDQFSVERPDGSNFTLKIRSTKLEDSAMYFCASSTTSGRLSAETQYFGPGTRLLVL.

The chain is built from TRBV6-1 and TRBJ2-3; the D gene could be TRBD1 or TRBD2 (5 bases each). Germline V gene lookup returns CDR1 MNHNS and CDR2 SASEGT. V dropped 8 bases and J dropped 4 bases, with 19 bases sitting between them. CDR3 length: 15 residues. This CDR3 is CASAREGWSADTQYF. CDR3 coding DNA: TGTGCCAGCGCCCGAGAGGGGTGGAGCGCAGATACGCAGTATTTT.

The chain has TRBV29-1 and TRBJ2-7, with D unresolved. The germline gives CDR1 SQVTM, CDR2 ANQGSEA. Trimming pared 6 bases from V and 3 bases from J, leaving 9 bases between. There are 11 residues in the CDR3. The CDR3 region is CSVQKYYEQYF. The CDR3, as DNA: TGCAGCGTACAGAAGTACTACGAGCAGTACTTC.

In this sample, this clonotype turned up many times. This chain links TRBV6-1 with TRBJ1-1, with D uncertain. The germline V gene has CDR1 MNHNS and CDR2 SASEGT. Trimming took 5 bases from V and 1 from J, leaving 11 bases between them. CDR3 length: 14 amino acids. The CDR3 sequence is CASSSPGTNTEAFF. The CDR3 DNA sequence: TGTGCCAGCAGTTCCCCAGGAACGAACACTGAAGCTTTCTTT.

A single count supports this clonotype. The chain joins TRBV10-3 to TRBJ2-1; D is unclear. The V end was cut by 6 bases, the J end by 5 bases, with 17 bases between. CDR1 and CDR2 from the germline V gene are ENHRY and SYGVKD. This CDR3 contains 15 residues. The CDR3 loop is CAISATEASNNEQFF. CDR3 bases: TGTGCCATCAGCGCCACAGAGGCTTCGAACAATGAGCAGTTCTTC.

This clonotype was counted many times. The chain recombines TRBV10-3 with TRBJ1-3; no clear D gene. Germline-derived CDR1 and CDR2 are ENHRY and SYGVKD. The CDR3 is 15 residues long. Trimming shortened V by 0 bases and J by 0 bases, and 6 bases separated the two germline ends. The CDR3 DNA is TGTGCCATCAGTGAGTCGAAATCCTCTGGAAACACCATATATTTT. It codes for CAISESKSSGNTIYF.

This clonotype was observed many times. The V gene is TRBV7-2, the J gene TRBJ2-5, with D perhaps matching TRBD2 (5 bases). This CDR3 region has 13 residues. Germline V gives CDR1 SGHTA, CDR2 FQGNSA. The germline V and J ends were trimmed by 9 bases and 1 base, with 12 bases remaining between them. The CDR3 nucleotides read TGTGCCAGATTCTTAGCGCCCCAAGAGACCCAGTACTTC. Translation: CARFLAPQETQYF.

This clonotype was counted a few times. V usage is TRBV10-3 and J usage is TRBJ2-1; D remains ambiguous. Trimming cost V 3 bases and J 5 bases, with 5 bases left between them. CDR3 length: 12 residues. Per the germline V gene, CDR1 is ENHRY and CDR2 is SYGVKD. CDR3 in amino acids: CAISDLDNEQFF. The CDR3, as DNA: TGTGCCATCAGTGATTTGGACAATGAGCAGTTCTTC.

This clonotype was seen ten or more times. CDR3 loop: CASSLRRGQPDTMMQFF. CDR3 DNA sequence: TGTGCCAGCAGTCTACGCCGAGGACAACCTGATACAATGATGCAGTTCTTC. V and J are TRBV27 and TRBJ2-1; D might be TRBD1 (5 bases). There are 17 residues in the CDR3. Germline CDR1 and CDR2: MNHEY and SMNVEV (reference sequence). Between the trimmed V and J ends, which lost 5 bases and 12 bases, there was a span of 29 bases.

This clonotype was seen repeatedly, ten times or more. This chain uses TRBV18 with TRBJ1-1; D remains unclear. The germline V gene has CDR1 KGHSH and CDR2 LQKENI. The CDR3 is 15 residues long. Trimming removed 0 bases from V and 3 bases from J, with 11 bases in between. CDR3: CASSPPTRVDTEAFF. The CDR3 DNA sequence: TGTGCCAGCTCACCACCAACCCGGGTGGACACTGAAGCTTTCTTT.

This clonotype was detected many times. The chain carries TRBV28 and TRBJ2-1; D uncertain. Germline CDR1 reads MDHEN; CDR2 reads SYDVKM. This CDR3 is built from 15 residues. The V end was cut by 3 bases, the J end by 6 bases, with 15 bases between. CDR3 region: CASSLRLPLRNEQFF. CDR3 bases: TGTGCCAGCAGTTTGAGGCTCCCACTCCGCAATGAGCAGTTCTTC. Full variable domain (missing parts from reference TRBV28 and TRBJ2-1): DVKVTQSSRYLVKRTGEKVFLECVQDMDHENMFWYRQDPGLGLRLIYFSYDVKMKEKGDIPEGYSVSREKKERFSLILESASTNQTSMYLCASSLRLPLRNEQFFGPGTRLTVL.